This T cell receptor beta chain was identified in a study of EBV T-cell therapy then PD-1 blockade in nasopharyngeal carcinoma. Worth noting for this clone: Antigen: not known.

CDR1 and CDR2 (germline): MDHEN, SYDVKM. Trimming left V 8 bases short and J 5 bases short, with 15 bases between. CDR3 length: 13 residues. The treatment here: AdE1-LMPpoly-expanded autologous EBV-specific T-cell therapy followed by anti-PD-1 nivolumab. Profiled with immunoSEQ multiplex PCR; TCRdb holds only in-frame clones, not every one. Of approximately 23,000 clones in the sample, 82% were seen once. The sample here was CD8+ T cells from blood, taken at day -245 from a patient whose treatment included autologous EBV-specific T cells and nivolumab. The TCR sequence derives from a man aged 40-50 years with nasopharyngeal carcinoma. The V call is TRBV28, the J call TRBJ1-1, with D tentatively TRBD1 (6 bases). The CDR3 loop is CASGDRSWTEAFF. In DNA form, the CDR3 reads TGTGCCAGCGGAGACAGGTCTTGGACTGAAGCTTTCTTT.